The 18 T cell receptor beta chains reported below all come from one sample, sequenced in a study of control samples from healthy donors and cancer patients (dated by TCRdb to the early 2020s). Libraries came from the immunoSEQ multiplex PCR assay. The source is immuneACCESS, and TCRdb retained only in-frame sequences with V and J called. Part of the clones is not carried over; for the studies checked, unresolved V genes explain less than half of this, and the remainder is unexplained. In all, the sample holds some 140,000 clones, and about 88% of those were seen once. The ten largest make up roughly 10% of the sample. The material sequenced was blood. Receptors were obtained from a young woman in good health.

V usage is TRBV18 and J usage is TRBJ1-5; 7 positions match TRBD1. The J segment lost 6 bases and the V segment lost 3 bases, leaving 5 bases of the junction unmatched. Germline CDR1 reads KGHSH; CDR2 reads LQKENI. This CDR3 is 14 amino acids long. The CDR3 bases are TGTGCCAGCTCACCCACAGGGGAAGGTCAGCCCCAGCATTTT. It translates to CASSPTGEGQPQHF.

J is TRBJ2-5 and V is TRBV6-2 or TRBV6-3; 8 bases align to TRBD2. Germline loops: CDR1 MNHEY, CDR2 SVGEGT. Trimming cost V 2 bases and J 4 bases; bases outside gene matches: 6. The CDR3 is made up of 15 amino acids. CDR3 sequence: CASSYLSGTGETQYF. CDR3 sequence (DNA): TGTGCCAGCAGTTACCTTAGCGGGACGGGAGAGACCCAGTACTTC.

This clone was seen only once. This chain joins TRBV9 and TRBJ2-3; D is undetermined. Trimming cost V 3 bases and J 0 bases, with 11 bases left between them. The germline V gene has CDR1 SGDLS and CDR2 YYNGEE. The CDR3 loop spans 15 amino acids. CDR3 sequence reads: CASSGLAESTDTQYF. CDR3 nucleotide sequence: TGTGCCAGCAGCGGATTGGCGGAAAGCACAGATACGCAGTATTTT. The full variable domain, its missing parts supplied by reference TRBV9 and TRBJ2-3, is DSGVTQTPKHLITATGQRVTLRCSPRSGDLSVYWYQQSLDQGLQFLIQYYNGEERAKGNILERFSAQQFPDLHSELNLSSLELGDSALYFCASSGLAESTDTQYFGPGTRLTVL.

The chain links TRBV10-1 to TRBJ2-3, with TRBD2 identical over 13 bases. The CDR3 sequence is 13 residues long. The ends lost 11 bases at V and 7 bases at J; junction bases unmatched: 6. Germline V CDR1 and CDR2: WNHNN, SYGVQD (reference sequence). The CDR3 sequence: CAGWTSGSYTQYF. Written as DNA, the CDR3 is TGCGCCGGTTGGACTAGCGGGAGTTATACGCAGTATTTT.

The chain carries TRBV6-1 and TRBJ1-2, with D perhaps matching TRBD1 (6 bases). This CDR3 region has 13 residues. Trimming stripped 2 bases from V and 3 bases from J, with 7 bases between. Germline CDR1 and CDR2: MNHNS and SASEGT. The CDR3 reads CASSEKGDYGYTF. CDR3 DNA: TGTGCCAGCAGTGAAAAGGGGGACTATGGCTACACCTTC.

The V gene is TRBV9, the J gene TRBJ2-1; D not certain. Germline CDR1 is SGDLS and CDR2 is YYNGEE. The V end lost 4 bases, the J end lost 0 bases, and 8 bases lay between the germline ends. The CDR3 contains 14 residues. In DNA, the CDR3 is TGTGCCAGCAGCCCTTTCGACTCCTACAATGAGCAGTTCTTC. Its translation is CASSPFDSYNEQFF. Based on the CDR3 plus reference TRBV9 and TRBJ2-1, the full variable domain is DSGVTQTPKHLITATGQRVTLRCSPRSGDLSVYWYQQSLDQGLQFLIQYYNGEERAKGNILERFSAQQFPDLHSELNLSSLELGDSALYFCASSPFDSYNEQFFGPGTRLTVL.

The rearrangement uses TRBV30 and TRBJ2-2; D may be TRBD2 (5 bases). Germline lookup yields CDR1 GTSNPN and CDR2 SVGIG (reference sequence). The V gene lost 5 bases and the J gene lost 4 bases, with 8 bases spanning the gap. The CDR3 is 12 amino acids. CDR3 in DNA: TGTGCCTGGTCTCGGGGCACCGGGGAGCTGTTTTTT. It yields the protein CAWSRGTGELFF. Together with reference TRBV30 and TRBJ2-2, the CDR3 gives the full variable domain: SQTIHQWPATLVQPVGSPLSLECTVEGTSNPNLYWYRQAAGRGLQLLFYSVGIGQISSEVPQNLSASRPQDRQFILSSKKLLLSDSGFYLCAWSRGTGELFFGEGSRLTVL.

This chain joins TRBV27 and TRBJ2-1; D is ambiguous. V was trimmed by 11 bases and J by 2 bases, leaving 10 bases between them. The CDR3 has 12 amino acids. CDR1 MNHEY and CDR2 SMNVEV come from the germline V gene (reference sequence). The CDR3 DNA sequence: TGTGCCGCGAGAGATCCCTACAATGAGCAGTTCTTC. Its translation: CAARDPYNEQFF.

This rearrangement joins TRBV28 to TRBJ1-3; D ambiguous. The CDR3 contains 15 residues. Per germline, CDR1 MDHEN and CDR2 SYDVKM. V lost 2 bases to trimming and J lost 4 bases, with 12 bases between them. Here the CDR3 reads CASSLSLLAGNTIYF. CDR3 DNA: TGTGCCAGCAGTTTAAGCCTCTTGGCCGGAAACACCATATATTTT.

The CDR3 sequence: CASSFRTTGEQYF. The CDR3 DNA reads as TGTGCCAGCAGCTTCCGGACCACGGGGGAGCAGTACTTC. The chain recombines TRBV5-6 with TRBJ2-7; D perhaps matches TRBD2 (5 bases). Between the trimmed V and J ends, which lost 2 bases and 7 bases, there was a span of 13 bases. Germline V CDR1 and CDR2: SGHDT, YYEEEE. The CDR3 runs to 13 residues.

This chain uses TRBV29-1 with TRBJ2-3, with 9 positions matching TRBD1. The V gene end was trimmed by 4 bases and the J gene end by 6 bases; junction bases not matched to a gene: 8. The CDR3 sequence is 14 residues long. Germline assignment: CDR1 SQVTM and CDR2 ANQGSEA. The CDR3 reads CSVADRGGSDTQYF. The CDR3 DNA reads TGCAGCGTTGCTGACAGGGGGGGGTCGGATACGCAGTATTTT.

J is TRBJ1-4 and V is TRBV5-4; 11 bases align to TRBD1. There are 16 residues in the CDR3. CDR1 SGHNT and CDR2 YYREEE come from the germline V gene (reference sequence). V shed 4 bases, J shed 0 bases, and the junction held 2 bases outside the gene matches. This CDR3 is CASSQGQGATNEKLFF. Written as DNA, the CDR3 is TGTGCCAGCAGCCAGGGACAGGGGGCAACTAATGAAAAACTGTTTTTT. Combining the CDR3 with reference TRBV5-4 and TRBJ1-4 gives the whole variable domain ETGVTQSPTHLIKTRGQQVTLRCSSQSGHNTVSWYQQALGQGPQFIFQYYREEENGRGNFPPRFSGLQFPNYSSELNVNALELDDSALYLCASSQGQGATNEKLFFGSGTQLSVL.

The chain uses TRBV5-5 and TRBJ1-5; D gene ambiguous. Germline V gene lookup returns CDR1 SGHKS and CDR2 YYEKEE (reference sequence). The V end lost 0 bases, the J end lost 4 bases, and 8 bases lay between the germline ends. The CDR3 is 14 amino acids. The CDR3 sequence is CASSLVQDNQPQHF. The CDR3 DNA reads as TGTGCCAGCAGCTTGGTTCAGGATAATCAGCCCCAGCATTTT.

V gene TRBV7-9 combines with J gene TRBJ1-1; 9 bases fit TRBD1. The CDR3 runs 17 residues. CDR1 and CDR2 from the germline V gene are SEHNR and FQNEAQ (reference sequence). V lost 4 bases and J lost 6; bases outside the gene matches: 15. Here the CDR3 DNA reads TGTGCCAGCAGCTCAGCGCACAACCGGGACAGGGCCGCTGAAGCTTTCTTT. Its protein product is CASSSAHNRDRAAEAFF. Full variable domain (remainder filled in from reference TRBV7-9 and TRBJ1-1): DTGVSQNPRHKITKRGQNVTFRCDPISEHNRLYWYRQTLGQGPEFLTYFQNEAQLEKSRLLSDRFSAERPKGSFSTLEIQRTEQGDSAMYLCASSSAHNRDRAAEAFFGQGTRLTVV.

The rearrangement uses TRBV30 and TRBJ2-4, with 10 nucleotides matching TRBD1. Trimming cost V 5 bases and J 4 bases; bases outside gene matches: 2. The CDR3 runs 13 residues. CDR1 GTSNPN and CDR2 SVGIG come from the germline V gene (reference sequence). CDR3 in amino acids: CAWGTGVKNIQYF. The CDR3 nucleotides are TGTGCCTGGGGGACAGGGGTTAAAAACATTCAGTACTTC.

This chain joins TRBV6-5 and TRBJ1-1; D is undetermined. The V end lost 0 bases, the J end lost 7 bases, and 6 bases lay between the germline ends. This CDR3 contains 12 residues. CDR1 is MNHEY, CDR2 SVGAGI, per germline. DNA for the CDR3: TGTGCCAGCAGTTACTCCGGAATTGAAGCTTTCTTT. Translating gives CASSYSGIEAFF.

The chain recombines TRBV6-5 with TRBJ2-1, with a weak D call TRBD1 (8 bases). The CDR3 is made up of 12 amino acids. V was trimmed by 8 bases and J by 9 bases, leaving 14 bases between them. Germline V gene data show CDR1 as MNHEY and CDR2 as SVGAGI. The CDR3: CASAHRGGEQFF. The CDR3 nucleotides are TGTGCCAGCGCTCACAGGGGGGGTGAGCAGTTCTTC.

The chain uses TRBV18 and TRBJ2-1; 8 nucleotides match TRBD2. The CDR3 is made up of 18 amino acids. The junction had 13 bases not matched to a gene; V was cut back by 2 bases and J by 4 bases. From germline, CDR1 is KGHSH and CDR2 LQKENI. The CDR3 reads CASSPGVASGSSYNEQFF. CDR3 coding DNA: TGTGCCAGCTCACCAGGAGTCGCTAGCGGGTCCTCGTACAATGAGCAGTTCTTC.